The 8 T cell receptor beta chains listed next were all sequenced from one sample in a study of blood T cell repertoires in COVID-19. This table comes from immunoSEQ multiplex PCR, and its TCRdb copy is limited to in-frame clones, with some not included. The sample has some 240,000 clones, about 80% seen once. Material for sequencing was peripheral blood. These receptors were collected from a woman older than 75 with acute or convalescent COVID-19.

The V gene is TRBV7-2, the J gene TRBJ2-5, with D perhaps matching TRBD1 (5 bases). Germline CDR1 and CDR2: SGHTA and FQGNSA. V shed 0 bases and J shed 5 bases, with 13 bases lying between them. The CDR3 loop spans 15 amino acids. The DNA for the CDR3 is TGTGCCAGCAGCTTAGCGCTTCAGGGAATGGAGACCCAGTACTTC. As protein: CASSLALQGMETQYF.

The chain links TRBV30 to TRBJ1-1; D gene uncertain. This CDR3 contains 13 residues. CDR1 and CDR2 from the germline V gene are GTSNPN and SVGIG (reference sequence). V was trimmed by 3 bases and J by 0 bases, leaving 8 bases between them. The CDR3: CAWRTTVNTEAFF. DNA for the CDR3: TGTGCCTGGAGGACGACTGTGAACACTGAAGCTTTCTTT.

This sequence joins TRBV4-2 and TRBJ2-4; 8 nucleotides match TRBD2. The CDR3 is made up of 16 amino acids. Germline values: CDR1 LGHNA, CDR2 YNFKEQ. V lost 4 bases, J lost 3 bases, and 8 bases stayed unmatched. The CDR3 is CASSRGTSGDKNIQYF. The CDR3 DNA follows: TGTGCCAGCAGCCGCGGGACTAGTGGAGACAAAAACATTCAGTACTTC.

V gene TRBV18 combines with J gene TRBJ1-2; 8 bases fit TRBD1. Unmatched junction bases numbered 11, after V lost 6 bases and J lost 2 bases. The length of the CDR3 is 16 residues. The germline gives CDR1 KGHSH, CDR2 LQKENI. CDR3 region: CASSPQGQVGNYGYTF. The CDR3 DNA reads as TGTGCCAGCTCCCCTCAGGGACAGGTTGGAAACTATGGCTACACCTTC.

The V and J genes are TRBV5-4 and TRBJ2-2; no clear D. CDR3 length: 14 amino acids. Germline loops: CDR1 SGHNT, CDR2 YYREEE (reference sequence). With 2 bases removed from V and 6 bases from J, the gap between germline ends came to 11 bases. The CDR3 sequence is CASSFDPPAGELFF. DNA of the CDR3: TGTGCCAGCAGCTTCGATCCACCAGCCGGGGAGCTGTTTTTT.

The V gene is TRBV27, the J gene TRBJ2-2; D call uncertain. Per germline, CDR1 MNHEY and CDR2 SMNVEV (reference sequence). With 3 bases removed from V and 7 bases from J, the gap between germline ends came to 6 bases. The CDR3 totals 12 residues. CDR3 sequence reads: CASSLADGELFF. CDR3 nucleotides: TGTGCCAGCAGTTTGGCGGACGGGGAGCTGTTTTTT.

This chain uses TRBV5-1 with TRBJ1-6; 7 bases are a match to TRBD1. Germline loops: CDR1 SGHRS, CDR2 YFSETQ. The CDR3 has 15 residues. V trimming: 0 bases; J trimming: 7 bases; junction bases outside the gene matches: 4. The CDR3: CASSLAGRGNSPLHF. In DNA form, the CDR3 reads TGCGCCAGCAGCTTGGCCGGCAGGGGGAATTCACCCCTCCACTTT.

This chain links TRBV15 with TRBJ1-3; D not resolved. This CDR3 is 16 amino acids long. Germline-derived CDR1 and CDR2 are LNHNV and YYDKDF (reference sequence). V lost 1 base and J lost 3, with 13 bases in between. The CDR3 sequence: CATSRAGGAYGNTIYF. The CDR3 nucleotides read TGTGCCACCAGCAGAGCCGGCGGTGCCTATGGAAACACCATATATTTT.